Listed below are T cell receptor beta chains from one sample, sequenced in a study of blood T cell repertoires in COVID-19. TCRdb's table, derived via immunoSEQ multiplex PCR, lists solely in-frame clones and lacks some. The sample lists 30,000 to 45,000 clones, 90% occurring once. Source material: peripheral blood. The receptors come from a man between 65 and 79 years old with acute or convalescent COVID-19. CDR3s include the opening cysteine and the closing phenylalanine or tryptophan. D genes are given only for firm matches.

TRBV18	TRBJ1-3	TRBD1	CASSPSPQGAGNTIYF	TGTGCCAGCTCACCAAGCCCCCAGGGGGCCGGAAACACCATATATTTT
TRBV14	TRBJ2-2	TRBD2	CASSPLPGLAGVGELFF	TGTGCCAGCAGCCCACTACCGGGACTAGCGGGAGTCGGGGAGCTGTTTTTT
TRBV5-3	TRBJ2-5	TRBD2	CARSLVNDPGTSGQETQYF	TGTGCCAGAAGCTTGGTGAATGACCCTGGGACTAGCGGCCAAGAGACCCAGTACTTC
TRBV20-1	TRBJ1-2	-	CSATRGGVYTF	TGCAGTGCTACCCGAGGGGGGGTCTACACCTTC
TRBV5-1	TRBJ2-3	-	CASSLAGVRDTQYF	TGCGCCAGCAGCTTGGCAGGCGTGAGAGATACGCAGTATTTT
TRBV5-4	TRBJ1-6	-	CASSLEGQPNSPLHF	TGTGCCAGCAGCTTGGAAGGACAGCCAAATTCACCCCTCCACTTT
TRBV3-1/TRBV3-2	TRBJ1-6	TRBD1	CASSQTGGNSPLHF	TGTGCCAGCAGCCAAACAGGGGGGAATTCACCCCTCCACTTT
TRBV19	TRBJ2-2	TRBD1	CASSAQGLGTGELFF	TGTGCCAGTAGTGCACAGGGGTTAGGCACCGGGGAGCTGTTTTTT
TRBV6-2/TRBV6-3	TRBJ1-5	-	CASSSPNQPQHF	TGTGCCAGCAGTTCTCCCAATCAGCCCCAGCATTTT
TRBV4-1	TRBJ2-1	-	CASSMEPTSGEQFF	TGCGCCAGCAGCATGGAGCCCACGTCCGGTGAGCAGTTCTTC
TRBV6-7	TRBJ2-7	TRBD1	CASRGQGSSYEQYF	TGTGCCAGCAGAGGACAGGGCAGCTCCTACGAGCAGTACTTC
TRBV28	TRBJ2-7	-	CASSLWRRGTYEQYF	TGTGCCAGCAGTTTATGGCGACGGGGGACCTACGAGCAGTACTTC
TRBV5-1	TRBJ2-3	TRBD2	CASSRRGAGEGDTQYF	TGCGCCAGCAGCAGGCGGGGAGCGGGAGAGGGAGATACGCAGTATTTT
TRBV5-5	TRBJ2-7	-	CASSLARLELRYEQYF	TGTGCCAGCAGCTTGGCCCGCCTAGAGCTACGCTACGAGCAGTACTTC
TRBV6-5	TRBJ1-1	TRBD1	CASSLDRVEMRAFF	TGTGCCAGCAGTCTGGACAGGGTCGAAATGAGAGCTTTCTTT
TRBV6-2/TRBV6-3	TRBJ1-2	-	CASSSPPVQGSYGYTF	TGTGCCAGCAGTTCACCCCCTGTGCAGGGGTCCTATGGCTACACCTTC
TRBV5-4	TRBJ1-2	-	CASSPDRNYGYTF	TGTGCCAGCAGCCCCGACAGGAACTATGGCTACACCTTC